This TCR beta chain is from a study of T cells in Graves' hyperthyroidism and ophthalmopathy. Trimming pared 6 bases from V and 5 bases from J, leaving 7 bases between. The CDR3 runs 11 residues. Germline loops: CDR1 LNHDA, CDR2 SQIVND (reference sequence). RNA transcripts gave rise to amplified TCR beta CDR3 regions. HTBI primers were employed in a first-round RT-PCR of the TCR CDR3. A single record per CDR3 protein comes from TCRdb applying MiXCR to the multiplex PCR reads. Counted here are approximately 520,000 distinct CDR3 sequences, about 24% occurring once; the ten biggest clones make up over 9%. This clonotype was picked up many times.

The rearrangement links TRBV19 to TRBJ2-5; D unclear. What was sequenced was blood. This sequence was found in a woman aged 25 to 39 with Graves' ophthalmopathy. The CDR3 DNA reads as TGTGCCAGTAGGATCGGGGAGACCCAGTACTTC. Translation: CASRIGETQYF.